The entry below describes one T cell receptor (beta chain). No antigen is known for it. The junction and the germline gene differ at one end; a read error may be behind it. These data come from a study of Graves' ophthalmopathy and Graves' hyperthyroidism. Orbital computed tomography, thyroid ultrasound, TRAb, serum thyroxine and clinical symptoms formed the basis of diagnosis. The CDR3 contains 13 residues. Germline V gene sequence: CDR1 SNHLY, CDR2 FYNNEI. Findings and limits, study-wide: The blood repertoire also included most expanded thyroid clonotypes above 0.001 frequency. Prediction of ophthalmopathy progression reached 70.59% sensitivity and roughly 72% specificity.

The authors amplified TCR beta CDR3 regions, and they did so from RNA transcripts for repertoire sequencing. First-round RT-PCR used HTBI primers; second-round multiplex PCR followed. TCRdb re-derived calls from the multiplex PCR reads in MiXCR, one entry per CDR3 protein. The repertoire holds around 520,000 distinct CDR3 sequences, with approximately 37% as singletons. This chain joins TRBV2 and TRBJ1-1; TRBD1 aligns across 7 bases. The clonotype originates from an adult man with Graves' hyperthyroidism. Sequencing was carried out using peripheral blood or thyroid tissue (not recorded which). The CDR3 coding sequence is TGTGCCAGCAGTGTCCGAGGGGGCGGTGGCGGGACCTTT. Translating gives CASSVRGGGGGTF.